This TCR beta chain was identified in a study of blood T cells in healthy people across ages. This clonotype came up a few times. Together with a sample-barcoded 5' primer, a J-beta primer mix was included in a second PCR lasting about 7 to 11 cycles. A single record per CDR3 protein comes from TCRdb applying MiXCR to the 5' RACE reads. The sample consists of roughly 730,000 distinct CDR3 sequences, approximately 53% of them appearing once. CDR3 length equals 17 residues. Germline V gene sequence: CDR1 SNHLY, CDR2 FYNNEI. Trimming left V 6 bases short and J 0 bases short, with 18 bases between. Material: blood. This TCR was recovered from a man aged 35-49 years in good health. The V and J genes are TRBV2 and TRBJ2-1; D might be TRBD1 (6 bases). The CDR3 nucleotides are TGTGCCAGCAGCAAAAATGACAGGCCTAGCTCCTACAATGAGCAGTTCTTC. It encodes CASSKNDRPSSYNEQFF.